These T cell receptor beta chains were read from a single sample in a study of T cells in Graves' hyperthyroidism and ophthalmopathy. Using its own MiXCR run on the multiplex PCR reads, TCRdb lists one record per CDR3 protein. The sample records a few hundred thousand distinct CDR3 sequences, approximately 15% being singletons. Specimen: blood. These receptor sequences come from a woman aged 40 to 50 with Graves' ophthalmopathy. Both conserved end residues are part of each CDR3. Fields, in order: J gene, V gene, clone size, D gene, CDR3 DNA, CDR3 protein. The D gene is left open where the match is weak. Not every row has a clone size; where given, it reads once, few, many or a size class.

TRBJ2-3,TRBV5-1,many,NA,TGCGCCAGCACCCCGTGGGCCGGCACAGATACGCAGTATTTT,CASTPWAGTDTQYF
TRBJ2-7,TRBV2,many,NA,TGTGCCAGCAGTGAAAACGGGATATACGAGCAGTACTTC,CASSENGIYEQYF
TRBJ1-1,TRBV27,NA,NA,TGTGCCAGCACCGCCGGGGGACTGAACACTGAAGCTTTCTTT,CASTAGGLNTEAFF
TRBJ2-2,TRBV6-1,few,NA,TGTGCCAGCAGGGACCCAAACACCGGGGAGCTGTTTTTT,CASRDPNTGELFF
TRBJ2-6,TRBV5-1,few,TRBD1,TGCGCCAGCAGCTTGGACGGACAGGGGGTTGTCAACGTCCTGACTTTC,CASSLDGQGVVNVLTF
TRBJ2-1,TRBV3-1,many,TRBD2,TGTGCCAGCAGCCATCTTTTTAGCGGGGGTGCGGACAATGAGCAGTTCTTC,CASSHLFSGGADNEQFF
TRBJ2-7,TRBV10-3,many,TRBD1,TGTGCCACCAGGTGGGGGACAGAGTACGAGCAGTACTTC,CATRWGTEYEQYF
TRBJ2-7,TRBV11-2,NA,NA,TGTGCCAGCAGCCGATGGGGGCCCTCCTACGAGCAGTACTTC,CASSRWGPSYEQYF
TRBJ2-6,TRBV20-1,few,NA,TGCAGTGCGGGCTCTGGGGCCAACGTCCTGACTTTC,CSAGSGANVLTF
TRBJ2-3,TRBV19,few,TRBD1,TGTGCCAGTAGTATGGGACAGGGGTCGGGGACAGATACGCAGTATTTT,CASSMGQGSGTDTQYF
TRBJ2-2,TRBV19,NA,NA,TGTGCCAGTAGTATTAAGGCAGCATTGGACACCGGGGAGCTGTTTTTT,CASSIKAALDTGELFF
TRBJ2-3,TRBV5-1,NA,NA,TGCGCCAGCAGAACCACCGGGACCACAGATACGCAGTATTTT,CASRTTGTTDTQYF
TRBJ2-1,TRBV2,many,NA,TGTGCCAGCAGTGAACCCCGGCTGTGGCAGGGAAATTCCTACAATGAGCAGTTCTTC,CASSEPRLWQGNSYNEQFF